A selection of T cell receptor beta chains follows, all from one sample in a study of blood T cell repertoires in COVID-19. Sequencing used immunoSEQ multiplex PCR; TCRdb keeps in-frame clones, though not all of them. Among 210,000 or so clones listed, around four fifths were seen once. Input material: peripheral blood. The receptor set was obtained from a human donor in a cohort sampled during active COVID-19. Each CDR3 is given with its conserved first and last residue. D genes are given only for firm matches. Rows may omit the clone size; those that give it use once, few, many or a size class.

>TRBD1|.|TRBJ2-7|TRBV7-9
CASSFGTDLPEQYF
TGTGCCAGCAGCTTTGGGACAGACCTCCCCGAGCAGTACTTC
>.|.|TRBJ2-3|TRBV6-5
CASSYGGSTDTQYF
TGTGCCAGCAGTTACGGTGGCAGCACAGATACGCAGTATTTT
>.|.|TRBJ2-1|TRBV2
CASRGSRDFYNEQFF
TGTGCCAGCAGGGGGAGCCGGGACTTTTACAATGAGCAGTTCTTC
>TRBD2|.|TRBJ2-2|TRBV7-3
CASSPLAGATLGELFF
TGTGCCAGCAGCCCCCTAGCGGGGGCCACGTTAGGGGAGCTGTTTTTT
>.|.|TRBJ1-6|TRBV5-1
CASSLAGSSYNSPLHF
TGCGCCAGCAGCTTGGCCGGTAGCTCCTATAATTCACCCCTCCACTTT
>.|once|TRBJ2-7|TRBV6-6
CASSLLGAGVNEQYF
TGTGCCAGCAGTTTGCTAGGAGCGGGTGTGAACGAGCAGTACTTC
>.|once|TRBJ1-2|TRBV12-3/TRBV12-4
CASSRRQNYGYTF
TGTGCCAGCAGCCGAAGACAGAACTATGGCTACACCTTC
>.|.|TRBJ2-1|TRBV5-1
CASSLAGYGANLFPSSYNEQFF
TGCGCCAGCAGCTTGGCCGGATATGGGGCCAACTTGTTTCCGAGCTCCTACAATGAGCAGTTCTTC
>TRBD1|.|TRBJ2-5|TRBV13
CASSFGFQQGNQETQYF
TGTGCCAGCAGCTTTGGGTTTCAACAGGGGAACCAAGAGACCCAGTACTTC
>.|once|TRBJ2-1|TRBV6-6
CASSYGGTYNEQFF
TGTGCCAGCAGTTACGGCGGGACGTACAATGAGCAGTTCTTC
>TRBD1|.|TRBJ1-4|TRBV27
CASSRTGGPEKLFF
TGTGCCAGCAGTCGGACAGGGGGGCCCGAAAAACTGTTTTTT
>.|.|TRBJ1-2|TRBV6-4
CASSVGSNREIHF
TGTGCCAGCAGTGTTGGGTCGAACAGGGAGATACACTTC
>.|.|TRBJ1-2|TRBV24-1
CATSDRNYGYTF
TGTGCCACCAGTGACAGGAACTATGGCTACACCTTC
>.|.|TRBJ2-1|TRBV18
CASSPPITPNNEQFF
TGTGCCAGCTCACCACCCATCACTCCAAACAATGAGCAGTTCTTC
>.|.|TRBJ2-1|TRBV18
CASSLGSSYNEQFF
TGTGCCAGCTCCCTTGGGAGTTCCTACAATGAGCAGTTCTTC
>TRBD1|.|TRBJ1-4|TRBV18
CASSRGQGKTNEKLFF
TGTGCCAGCTCACGGGGACAGGGAAAAACTAATGAAAAACTGTTTTTT
>.|.|TRBJ1-3|TRBV2
CASQDIGPGNTIYF
TGTGCCAGCCAGGATATTGGTCCTGGAAACACCATATATTTT
>TRBD1|once|TRBJ2-1|TRBV5-5
CASSFRTGGSYNEQFF
TGTGCCAGCAGCTTTAGGACAGGGGGCTCCTACAATGAGCAGTTCTTC
>.|.|TRBJ1-2|TRBV10-3
CAISAMDGYTF
TGTGCCATCAGTGCTATGGATGGCTACACCTTC
>TRBD2|.|TRBJ2-5|TRBV6-2/TRBV6-3
CASSYSNSGLETQYF
TGTGCCAGCAGTTACTCGAATAGCGGGCTGGAGACCCAGTACTTC
>TRBD1|.|TRBJ1-5|TRBV11-2
CASSKDRYNQPQHF
TGTGCCAGCAGCAAGGACAGGTACAATCAGCCCCAGCATTTT
>.|.|TRBJ1-2|TRBV6-1
CASSEQQGSGGRPF
TGTGCCAGCAGTGAACAACAGGGATCGGGGGGACGTCCCTTC
>.|.|TRBJ1-2|TRBV4-2
CASSQIDRFTYGYTF
TGTGCCAGCAGCCAAATCGACAGGTTCACCTATGGCTACACCTTC
>.|.|TRBJ2-1|TRBV24-1
CATSEKDRGQFF
TGTGCCACCAGTGAGAAAGACCGGGGGCAGTTCTTC
>.|few|TRBJ1-2|TRBV19
CASSIRGIHGYTF
TGTGCCAGTAGTATAAGGGGGATCCATGGCTACACCTTC
>.|.|TRBJ2-2|TRBV7-9
CASSFRYGAPGELFF
TGTGCCAGCAGCTTTCGTTACGGAGCCCCCGGGGAGCTGTTTTTT
>.|.|TRBJ2-1|TRBV7-2
CASSLPGTPHNEQFF
TGTGCCAGCAGCTTACCCGGGACTCCACACAATGAGCAGTTCTTC
>TRBD2|.|TRBJ2-5|TRBV3-1/TRBV3-2
CASSRRLSGSGGAQYF
TGTGCCAGCAGCCGAAGACTTAGCGGGAGCGGTGGGGCCCAGTACTTC
>.|.|TRBJ2-1|TRBV2
CASAMEGFEQFF
TGTGCCAGCGCCATGGAGGGTTTTGAGCAGTTCTTC
>TRBD2|many|TRBJ2-3|TRBV7-9
CASGRTSLPDTQYF
TGTGCCAGCGGACGGACTAGTTTGCCAGATACGCAGTATTTT
>.|.|TRBJ2-2|TRBV5-4
CASSLYGGDTGELFF
TGTGCCAGCAGCTTGTACGGAGGGGACACCGGGGAGCTGTTTTTT
>.|few|TRBJ1-5|TRBV5-1
CASSLQEGQPQHF
TGCGCCAGCAGCTTACAGGAGGGTCAGCCCCAGCATTTT
>.|.|TRBJ1-6|TRBV11-1
CASSPESGPYSPLHF
TGTGCCAGCAGCCCAGAGTCAGGGCCGTATTCACCCCTCCACTTT
>TRBD2|.|TRBJ2-1|TRBV10-3
CAISGRKGLAGDNEQFF
TGTGCCATCAGTGGTAGGAAGGGACTAGCGGGGGACAATGAGCAGTTCTTC